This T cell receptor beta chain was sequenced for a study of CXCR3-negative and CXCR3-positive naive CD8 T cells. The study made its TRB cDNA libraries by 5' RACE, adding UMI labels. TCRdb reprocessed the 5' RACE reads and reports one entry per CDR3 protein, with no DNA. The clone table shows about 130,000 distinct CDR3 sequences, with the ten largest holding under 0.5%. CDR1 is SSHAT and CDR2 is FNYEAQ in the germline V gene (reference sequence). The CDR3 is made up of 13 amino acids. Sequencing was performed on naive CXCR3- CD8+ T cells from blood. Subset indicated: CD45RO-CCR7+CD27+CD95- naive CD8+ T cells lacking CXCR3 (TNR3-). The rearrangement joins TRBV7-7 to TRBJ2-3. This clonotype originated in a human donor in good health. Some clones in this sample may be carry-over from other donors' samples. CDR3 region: CASSPSSTDTQYF.